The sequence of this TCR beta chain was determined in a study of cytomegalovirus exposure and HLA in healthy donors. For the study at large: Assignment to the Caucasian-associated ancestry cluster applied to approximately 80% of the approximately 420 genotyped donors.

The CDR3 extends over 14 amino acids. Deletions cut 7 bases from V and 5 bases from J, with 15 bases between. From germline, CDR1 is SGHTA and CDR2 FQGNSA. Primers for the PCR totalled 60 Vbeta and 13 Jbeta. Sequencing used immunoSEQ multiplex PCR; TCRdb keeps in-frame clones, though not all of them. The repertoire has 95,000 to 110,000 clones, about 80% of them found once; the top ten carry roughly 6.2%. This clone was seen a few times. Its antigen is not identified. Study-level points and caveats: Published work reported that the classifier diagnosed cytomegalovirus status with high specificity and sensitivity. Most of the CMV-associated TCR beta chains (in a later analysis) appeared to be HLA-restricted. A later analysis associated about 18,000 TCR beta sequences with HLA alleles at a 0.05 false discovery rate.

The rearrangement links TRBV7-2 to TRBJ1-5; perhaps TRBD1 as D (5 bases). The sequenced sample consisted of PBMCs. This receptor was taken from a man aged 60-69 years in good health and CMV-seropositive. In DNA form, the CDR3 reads TGTGCCAGCAACGTCGGAGGAGGGGATCAGCCCCAGCATTTT. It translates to CASNVGGGDQPQHF. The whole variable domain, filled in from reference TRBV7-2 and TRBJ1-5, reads GAGVSQSPSNKVTEKGKDVELRCDPISGHTALYWYRQSLGQGLEFLIYFQGNSAPDKSGLPSDRFSAERTGGSVSTLTIQRTQQEDSAVYLCASNVGGGDQPQHFGDGTRLSIL.